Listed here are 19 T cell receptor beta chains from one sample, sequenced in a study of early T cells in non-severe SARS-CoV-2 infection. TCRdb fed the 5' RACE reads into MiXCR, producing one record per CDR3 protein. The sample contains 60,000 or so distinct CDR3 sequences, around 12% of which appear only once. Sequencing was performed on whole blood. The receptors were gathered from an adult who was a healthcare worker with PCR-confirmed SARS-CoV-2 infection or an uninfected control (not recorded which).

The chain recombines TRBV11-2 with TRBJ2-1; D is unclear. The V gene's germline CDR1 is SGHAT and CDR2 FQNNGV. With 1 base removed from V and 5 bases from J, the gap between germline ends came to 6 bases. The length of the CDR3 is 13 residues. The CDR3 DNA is TGTGCCAGCAGCTTAGGGCTAAACAATGAGCAGTTCTTC. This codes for CASSLGLNNEQFF.

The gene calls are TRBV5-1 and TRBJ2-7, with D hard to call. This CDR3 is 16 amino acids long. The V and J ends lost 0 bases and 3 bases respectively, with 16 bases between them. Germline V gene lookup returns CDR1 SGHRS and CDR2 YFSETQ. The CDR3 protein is CASSLATTLPDYEQYF. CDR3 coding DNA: TGCGCCAGCAGCTTGGCCACAACACTACCCGACTACGAGCAGTACTTC.

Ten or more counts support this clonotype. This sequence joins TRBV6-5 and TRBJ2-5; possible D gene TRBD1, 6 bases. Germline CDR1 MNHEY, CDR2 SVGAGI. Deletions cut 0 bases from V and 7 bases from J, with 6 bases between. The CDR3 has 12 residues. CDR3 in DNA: TGTGCCAGCAGTTACTCGACAGGGACCCAGTACTTC. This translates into CASSYSTGTQYF.

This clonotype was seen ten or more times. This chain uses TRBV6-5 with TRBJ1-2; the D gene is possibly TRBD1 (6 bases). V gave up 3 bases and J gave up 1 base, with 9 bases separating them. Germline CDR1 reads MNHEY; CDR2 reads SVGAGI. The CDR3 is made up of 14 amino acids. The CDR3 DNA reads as TGTGCCAGCAGTTATCAGGACAGTAACTATGGCTACACCTTC. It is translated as CASSYQDSNYGYTF.

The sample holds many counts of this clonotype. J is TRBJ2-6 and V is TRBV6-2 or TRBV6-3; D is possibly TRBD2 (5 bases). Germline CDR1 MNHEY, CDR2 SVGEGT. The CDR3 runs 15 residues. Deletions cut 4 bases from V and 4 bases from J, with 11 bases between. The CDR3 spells CASSFVATGANVLTF. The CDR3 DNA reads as TGTGCCAGCAGTTTCGTAGCGACCGGGGCCAACGTCCTGACTTTC.

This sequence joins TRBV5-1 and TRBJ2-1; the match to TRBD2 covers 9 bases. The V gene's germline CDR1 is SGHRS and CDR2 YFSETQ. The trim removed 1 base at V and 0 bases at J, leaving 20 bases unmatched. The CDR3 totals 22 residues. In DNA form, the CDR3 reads TGCGCCAGCAGCTTGCCGGGACTAGCAGGAGGTCAATGGGGAACCTCCTACAATGAGCAGTTCTTC. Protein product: CASSLPGLAGGQWGTSYNEQFF. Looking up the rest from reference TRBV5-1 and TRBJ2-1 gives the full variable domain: KAGVTQTPRYLIKTRGQQVTLSCSPISGHRSVSWYQQTPGQGLQFLFEYFSETQRNKGNFPGRFSGRQFSNSRSEMNVSTLELGDSALYLCASSLPGLAGGQWGTSYNEQFFGPGTRLTVL.

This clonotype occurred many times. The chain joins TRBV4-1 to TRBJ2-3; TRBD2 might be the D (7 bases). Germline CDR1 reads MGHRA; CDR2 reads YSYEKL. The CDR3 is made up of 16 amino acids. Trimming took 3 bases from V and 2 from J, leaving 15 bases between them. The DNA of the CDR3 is TGCGCCAGCAGCCATCAACGGGGGGACAACACAGATACGCAGTATTTT. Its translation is CASSHQRGDNTDTQYF.

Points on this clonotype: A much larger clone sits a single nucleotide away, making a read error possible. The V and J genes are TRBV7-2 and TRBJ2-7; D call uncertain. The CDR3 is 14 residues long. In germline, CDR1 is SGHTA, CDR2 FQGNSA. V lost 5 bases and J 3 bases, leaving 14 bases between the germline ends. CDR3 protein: CASSRIERNYEQYF. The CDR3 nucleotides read TGTGCCAGCAGCCGAATAGAGCGAAACTACGAGCAGTACTTC.

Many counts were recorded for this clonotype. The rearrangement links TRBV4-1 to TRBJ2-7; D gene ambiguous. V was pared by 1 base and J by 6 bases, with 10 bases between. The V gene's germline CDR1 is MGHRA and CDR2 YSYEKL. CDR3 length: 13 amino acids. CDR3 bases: TGCGCCAGCAGCCAAGTAGGGTTGGGCGAGCAGTACTTC. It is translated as CASSQVGLGEQYF.

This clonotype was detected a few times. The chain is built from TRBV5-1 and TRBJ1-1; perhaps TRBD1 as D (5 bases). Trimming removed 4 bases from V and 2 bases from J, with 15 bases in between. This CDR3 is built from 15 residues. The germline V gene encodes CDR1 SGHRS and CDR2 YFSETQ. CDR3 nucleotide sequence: TGCGCCAGCAGCCCGAGTCAGGGACCAAACACTGAAGCTTTCTTT. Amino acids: CASSPSQGPNTEAFF.

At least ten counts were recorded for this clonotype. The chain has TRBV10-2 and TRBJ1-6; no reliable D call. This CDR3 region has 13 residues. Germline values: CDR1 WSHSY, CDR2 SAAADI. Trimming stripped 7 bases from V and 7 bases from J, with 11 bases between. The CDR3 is CASTPGRNSPLHF. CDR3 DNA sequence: TGCGCCAGCACTCCAGGTCGGAATTCACCCCTCCACTTT.

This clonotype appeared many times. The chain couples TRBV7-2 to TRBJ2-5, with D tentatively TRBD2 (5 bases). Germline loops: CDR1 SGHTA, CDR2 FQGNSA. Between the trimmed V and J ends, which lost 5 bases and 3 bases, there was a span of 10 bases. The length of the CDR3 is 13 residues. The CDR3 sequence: CASSGRAKETQYF. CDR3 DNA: TGTGCCAGCAGCGGGCGGGCAAAAGAGACCCAGTACTTC. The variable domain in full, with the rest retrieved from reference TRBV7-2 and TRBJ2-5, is GAGVSQSPSNKVTEKGKDVELRCDPISGHTALYWYRQSLGQGLEFLIYFQGNSAPDKSGLPSDRFSAERTGGSVSTLTIQRTQQEDSAVYLCASSGRAKETQYFGPGTRLLVL.

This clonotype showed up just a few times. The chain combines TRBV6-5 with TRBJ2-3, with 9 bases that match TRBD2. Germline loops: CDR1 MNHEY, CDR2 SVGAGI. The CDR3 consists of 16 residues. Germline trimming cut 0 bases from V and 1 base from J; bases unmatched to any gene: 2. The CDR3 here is CASSYSTSGGTDTQYF. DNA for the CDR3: TGTGCCAGCAGTTACTCGACTAGCGGCGGCACAGATACGCAGTATTTT.

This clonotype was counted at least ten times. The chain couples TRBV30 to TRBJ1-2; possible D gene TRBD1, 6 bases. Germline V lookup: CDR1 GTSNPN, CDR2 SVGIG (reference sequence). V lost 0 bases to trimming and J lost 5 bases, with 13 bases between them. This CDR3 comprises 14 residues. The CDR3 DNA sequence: TGTGCCTGGAGTGTCAGTTCAGGGGCATATGGCTACACCTTC. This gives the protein CAWSVSSGAYGYTF. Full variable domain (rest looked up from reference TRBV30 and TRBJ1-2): SQTIHQWPATLVQPVGSPLSLECTVEGTSNPNLYWYRQAAGRGLQLLFYSVGIGQISSEVPQNLSASRPQDRQFILSSKKLLLSDSGFYLCAWSVSSGAYGYTFGSGTRLTVV.

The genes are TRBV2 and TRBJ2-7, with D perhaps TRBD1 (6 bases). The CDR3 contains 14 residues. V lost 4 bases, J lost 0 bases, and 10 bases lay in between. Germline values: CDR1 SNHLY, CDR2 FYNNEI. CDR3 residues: CASSAGRGSYEQYF. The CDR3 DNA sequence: TGTGCCAGCAGTGCTGGCAGGGGCTCCTACGAGCAGTACTTC.

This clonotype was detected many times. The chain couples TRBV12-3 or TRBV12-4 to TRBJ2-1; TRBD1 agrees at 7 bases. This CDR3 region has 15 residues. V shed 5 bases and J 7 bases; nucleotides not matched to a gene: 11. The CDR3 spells CASSMRQGLPNEQFF. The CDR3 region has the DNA TGTGCCAGCAGTATGAGACAGGGCTTACCTAATGAGCAGTTCTTC.

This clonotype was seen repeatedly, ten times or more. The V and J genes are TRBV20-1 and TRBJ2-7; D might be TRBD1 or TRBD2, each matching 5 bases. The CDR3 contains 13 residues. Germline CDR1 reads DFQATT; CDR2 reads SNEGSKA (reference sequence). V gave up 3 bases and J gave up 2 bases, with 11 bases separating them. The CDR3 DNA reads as TGCAGTGCTAGGGGGACGAAAGCCTACGAGCAGTACTTC. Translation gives CSARGTKAYEQYF.

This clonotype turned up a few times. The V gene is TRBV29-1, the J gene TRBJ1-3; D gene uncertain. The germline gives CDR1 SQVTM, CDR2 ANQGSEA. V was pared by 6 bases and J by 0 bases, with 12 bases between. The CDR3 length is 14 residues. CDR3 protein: CSVAGGISGNTIYF. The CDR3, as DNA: TGCAGCGTCGCTGGAGGGATCTCTGGAAACACCATATATTTT.

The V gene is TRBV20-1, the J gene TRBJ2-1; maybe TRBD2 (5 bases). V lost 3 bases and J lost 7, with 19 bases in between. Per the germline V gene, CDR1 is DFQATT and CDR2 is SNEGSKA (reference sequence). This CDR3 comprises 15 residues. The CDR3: CSASGQAMGRNEQFF. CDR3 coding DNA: TGCAGTGCTAGCGGGCAGGCCATGGGGAGAAATGAGCAGTTCTTC.